The 18 T cell receptor beta chains listed next were all sequenced from one sample in a study of response to subunit inactivated influenza vaccine. Each CDR3 protein is one row after TCRdb ran MiXCR on the RT-PCR reads. This repertoire shows approximately 520,000 distinct CDR3 sequences, 16% found once; its top ten account for 2.5% to 3.5%. Sequencing used CD4+ T cells sorted from PBMCs, obtained about 23 months after vaccination. These receptor sequences come from a man between 50 and 75 years old who received an inactivated influenza vaccine.

The CDR3: CASSFGQGASGELFF. CDR3 DNA: TGTGCCAGCAGTTTCGGACAGGGGGCTTCCGGGGAGCTGTTTTTT. This chain connects TRBV12-3 or TRBV12-4 to TRBJ2-2; 11 nucleotides line up with TRBD1. This CDR3 comprises 15 residues. J lost 6 bases, V lost 3 bases, and 3 bases had no gene match.

The chain employs TRBV20-1 and TRBJ1-2, with D perhaps TRBD1 (5 bases). V was clipped by 3 bases and J by 8 bases, with 16 bases between them. Germline loops: CDR1 DFQATT, CDR2 SNEGSKA (reference sequence). The CDR3 extends over 13 amino acids. The CDR3 spells CSASIVRGYGYTF. The DNA for the CDR3 is TGCAGTGCTAGCATCGTAAGGGGTTACGGCTACACCTTC.

This clonotype has just a few counts. This CDR3 reads CASSSGLGRTQYF. The DNA of the CDR3 is TGTGCCAGCAGCTCCGGACTGGGAAGGACCCAGTACTTC. This rearrangement joins TRBV7-9 to TRBJ2-5, with D perhaps matching TRBD2 (5 bases). V was shortened by 4 bases and J by 7 bases, with 13 bases between the two germline ends. Germline CDR1 reads SEHNR; CDR2 reads FQNEAQ (reference sequence). The CDR3 is made up of 13 amino acids.

This clonotype was observed a few times. The V gene is TRBV6-5, the J gene TRBJ1-1; D might be TRBD1 (6 bases). Germline V gives CDR1 MNHEY, CDR2 SVGAGI. Trimming left V 5 bases short and J 11 bases short, with 12 bases between. This CDR3 has 11 amino acids. CDR3 in DNA: TGTGCCAGCAGTAACAGGGTTATGGCTTTCTTT. This gives the protein CASSNRVMAFF.

The chain joins TRBV4-1 to TRBJ1-3; perhaps TRBD1 as D (6 bases). This CDR3 region has 14 residues. Trimming stripped 2 bases from V and 6 bases from J, with 11 bases between. In germline, CDR1 is MGHRA, CDR2 YSYEKL. The CDR3 region has the DNA TGCGCCAGCAGCCAACCGGACAGCCTAAACACCATATATTTT. This encodes CASSQPDSLNTIYF.

This clonotype has more than one count but fewer than ten. This chain uses TRBV4-3 with TRBJ1-1; D uncertain. Germline CDR1 is LGHNA and CDR2 is YSLEER. The CDR3 runs 15 residues. The V end was cut by 0 bases, the J end by 0 bases, with 8 bases between. CDR3 bases: TGCGCCAGCAGCCAAGACGGGTTAATGAACACTGAAGCTTTCTTT. It codes for CASSQDGLMNTEAFF.

To note about this clonotype: An end of the junction differs from the germline gene, which may be a read error. The V and J genes are TRBV7-9 and TRBJ2-1; D is perhaps TRBD1 or TRBD2 (5 bases each). The CDR3 runs to 16 residues. Germline-derived CDR1 and CDR2 are SEHNR and FQNEAQ (reference sequence). CDR3 amino acids: CASRPGTALSYDEQFF. In DNA, the CDR3 is TGTGCCAGCAGACCAGGGACCGCGCTATCCTACGATGAGCAGTTCTTC.

This clonotype was picked up many times. This chain links TRBV3-1 with TRBJ2-7; the D gene is possibly TRBD1 (6 bases). Germline CDR1 and CDR2: LGHDT and YNNKEL (reference sequence). V was cut by 2 bases and J by 10 bases, with 18 bases left in between. The CDR3 sequence is 14 residues long. The CDR3 sequence is CASSQRRDKEVQYF. CDR3 bases: TGTGCCAGCAGCCAACGACGGGACAAGGAAGTTCAGTACTTC.

This chain links TRBV4-3 with TRBJ1-6; TRBD1 agrees at 7 bases. V lost 0 bases and J lost 6; bases outside the gene matches: 11. The CDR3 extends over 18 amino acids. Germline loops: CDR1 LGHNA, CDR2 YSLEER. This CDR3 is CASSQELHWGQSNSPLHF. CDR3 coding DNA: TGCGCCAGCAGCCAAGAGCTTCACTGGGGACAGTCTAATTCACCCCTCCACTTT.

The chain employs TRBV6-5 and TRBJ2-1; D is perhaps TRBD1 or TRBD2 (5 bases each). The germline gives CDR1 MNHEY, CDR2 SVGAGI. The V end lost 1 base, the J end lost 4 bases, and 11 bases lay between the germline ends. The CDR3 runs 15 residues. The CDR3 is CASSYWDRTYNEQFF. For the CDR3, the DNA is TGTGCCAGCAGTTACTGGGACCGTACGTACAATGAGCAGTTCTTC.

This clonotype was picked up many times. This chain links TRBV29-1 with TRBJ1-2; 7 bases line up with TRBD1. This CDR3 is built from 13 residues. Trimming removed 8 bases from V and 8 bases from J; junction bases left unmatched: 14. The germline V gene encodes CDR1 SQVTM and CDR2 ANQGSEA. CDR3 in amino acids: CSFRIEGAKGYTF. CDR3 coding DNA: TGCAGCTTTAGAATTGAGGGGGCGAAAGGCTACACCTTC.

This clonotype occurred many times. CDR3 sequence (DNA): TGCAGCATCACGGGATCTAACTATGGCTACACCTTC. Translation: CSITGSNYGYTF. The rearrangement joins TRBV29-1 to TRBJ1-2; no firm D call. V shed 8 bases and J shed 0 bases, with 10 bases lying between them. This CDR3 contains 12 residues. CDR1 is SQVTM and CDR2 is ANQGSEA in the germline V gene.

This chain links TRBV7-2 with TRBJ2-3; D assignment may be TRBD1 or TRBD2 (5 bases each). Germline V CDR1 and CDR2: SGHTA, FQGNSA. CDR3 length: 16 amino acids. Trimming took off 4 bases at V and 3 bases at J, with 17 bases between the two ends. The CDR3 nucleotides read TGTGCCAGCAGCTCCGGGATGCGCCACAGGACAGATACGCAGTATTTT. Protein product: CASSSGMRHRTDTQYF.

This clonotype has just a few counts. The chain uses TRBV12-3 or TRBV12-4 and TRBJ2-1, with 8 nucleotides matching TRBD2. The CDR3 is made up of 14 amino acids. V was pared by 6 bases and J by 2 bases, with 3 bases of the junction left unmatched. DNA of the CDR3: TGTGCCAGCAGCGAGACTAGCGCCTACAATGAGCAGTTCTTC. Encoded protein: CASSETSAYNEQFF.

The rearrangement uses TRBV10-3 and TRBJ1-2; D remains ambiguous. The CDR3 runs 12 residues. Germline lookup yields CDR1 ENHRY and CDR2 SYGVKD. V was clipped by 7 bases and J by 2 bases, with 8 bases between them. This chain's CDR3 is CAITEGNYGYTF. CDR3 nucleotide sequence: TGTGCCATCACGGAGGGAAACTATGGCTACACCTTC.

The chain links TRBV20-1 to TRBJ2-1; no definite D call. Germline V CDR1 and CDR2: DFQATT, SNEGSKA (reference sequence). V dropped 5 bases and J dropped 8 bases, with 13 bases sitting between them. This CDR3 has 12 residues. Here the CDR3 DNA reads TGCAGTGCTCTCCCGAACGTCGATGAGCAGTTCTTC. Translating it yields CSALPNVDEQFF.

This clonotype appeared a few times. The chain is built from TRBV12-3 or TRBV12-4 and TRBJ1-1, with unresolved D. The V gene lost 5 bases and the J gene lost 1 base, with 20 bases spanning the gap. This CDR3 is built from 17 residues. DNA for the CDR3: TGTGCCAGCAGTCTCGGATCACTGATACAAGAGAACACTGAAGCTTTCTTT. It yields the protein CASSLGSLIQENTEAFF.

This clonotype was seen only a few times. The chain recombines TRBV6-2 or TRBV6-3 with TRBJ2-7; TRBD1 aligns across 9 bases. This CDR3 is built from 12 residues. V was pared by 6 bases and J by 9 bases, with 6 bases of the junction left unmatched. CDR1 is MNHEY and CDR2 is SVGEGT in the germline V gene. The DNA for the CDR3 is TGTGCCAGCAGGCCACAGGGGGCGATGCAGTACTTC. Translation gives CASRPQGAMQYF.